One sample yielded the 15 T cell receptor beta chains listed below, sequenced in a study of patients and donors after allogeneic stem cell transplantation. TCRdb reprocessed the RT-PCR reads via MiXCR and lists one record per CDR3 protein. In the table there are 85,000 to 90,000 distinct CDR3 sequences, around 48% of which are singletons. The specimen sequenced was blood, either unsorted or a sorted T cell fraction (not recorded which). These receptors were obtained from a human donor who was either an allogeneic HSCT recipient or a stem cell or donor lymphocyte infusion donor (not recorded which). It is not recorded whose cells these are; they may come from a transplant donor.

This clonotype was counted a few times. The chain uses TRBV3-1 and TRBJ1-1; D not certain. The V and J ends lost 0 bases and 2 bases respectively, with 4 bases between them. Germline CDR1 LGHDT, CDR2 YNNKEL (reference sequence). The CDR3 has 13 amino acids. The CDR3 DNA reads TGTGCCAGCAGCCAAGATGGTAACACTGAAGCTTTCTTT. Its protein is CASSQDGNTEAFF.

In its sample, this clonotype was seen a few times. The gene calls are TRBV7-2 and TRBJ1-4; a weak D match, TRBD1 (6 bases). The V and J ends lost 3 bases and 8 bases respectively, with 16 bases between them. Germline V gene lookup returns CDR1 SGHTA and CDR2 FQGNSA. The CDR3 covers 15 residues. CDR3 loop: CASSLGHWTEEKLFF. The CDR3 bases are TGTGCCAGCAGCTTGGGTCATTGGACAGAGGAAAAACTGTTTTTT.

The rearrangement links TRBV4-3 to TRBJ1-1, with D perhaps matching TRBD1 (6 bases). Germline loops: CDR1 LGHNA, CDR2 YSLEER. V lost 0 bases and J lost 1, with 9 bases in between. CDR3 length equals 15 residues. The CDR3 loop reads CASSQDHRANTEAFF. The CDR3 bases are TGCGCCAGCAGCCAAGATCACAGGGCGAACACTGAAGCTTTCTTT.

The CDR3 loop reads CASSPLDRASGNTIYF. The CDR3 DNA is TGTGCCAGCAGTCCCCTGGACAGGGCCTCTGGAAACACCATATATTTT. The chain recombines TRBV27 with TRBJ1-3; 8 bases are a match to TRBD1. This CDR3 is 16 amino acids long. Germline CDR1 and CDR2: MNHEY and SMNVEV (reference sequence). After removal of 5 bases from V and 0 bases from J, the junction contained 6 bases not matched to a gene.

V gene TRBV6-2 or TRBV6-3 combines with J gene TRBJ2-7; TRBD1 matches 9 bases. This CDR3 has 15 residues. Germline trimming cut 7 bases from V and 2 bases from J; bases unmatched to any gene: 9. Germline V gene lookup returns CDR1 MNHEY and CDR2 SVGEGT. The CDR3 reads CASNEAGTGTYEQYF. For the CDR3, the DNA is TGTGCCAGCAATGAAGCCGGGACAGGGACCTACGAGCAGTACTTC.

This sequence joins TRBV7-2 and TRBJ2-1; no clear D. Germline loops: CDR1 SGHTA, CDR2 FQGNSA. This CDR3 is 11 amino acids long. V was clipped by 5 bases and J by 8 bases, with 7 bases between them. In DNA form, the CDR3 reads TGTGCCAGCAGCACGAGATATGAGCAGTTCTTC. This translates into CASSTRYEQFF.

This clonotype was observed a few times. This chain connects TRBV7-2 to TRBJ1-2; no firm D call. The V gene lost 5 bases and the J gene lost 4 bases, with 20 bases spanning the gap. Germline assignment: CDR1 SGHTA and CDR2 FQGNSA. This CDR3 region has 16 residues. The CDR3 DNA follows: TGTGCCAGCAGCCCAACATTACGTCAACTGTTCTATGGCTACACCTTC. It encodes CASSPTLRQLFYGYTF.

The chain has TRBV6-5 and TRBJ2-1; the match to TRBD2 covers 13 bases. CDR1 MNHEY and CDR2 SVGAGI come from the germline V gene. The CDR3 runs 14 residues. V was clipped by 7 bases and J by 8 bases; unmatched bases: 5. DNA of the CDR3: TGTGCCAGCACCGGACTAGCGGGAGTCGATGAGCAGTTCTTC. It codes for CASTGLAGVDEQFF.

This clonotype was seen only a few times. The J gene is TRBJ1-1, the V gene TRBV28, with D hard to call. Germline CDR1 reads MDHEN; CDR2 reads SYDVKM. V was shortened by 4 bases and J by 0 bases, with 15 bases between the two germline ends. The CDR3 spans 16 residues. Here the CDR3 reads CASSSPGSGLNTEAFF. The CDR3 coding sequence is TGTGCCAGCAGTTCCCCGGGATCCGGGTTGAACACTGAAGCTTTCTTT. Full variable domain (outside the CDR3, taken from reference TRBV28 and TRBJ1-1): DVKVTQSSRYLVKRTGEKVFLECVQDMDHENMFWYRQDPGLGLRLIYFSYDVKMKEKGDIPEGYSVSREKKERFSLILESASTNQTSMYLCASSSPGSGLNTEAFFGQGTRLTVV.

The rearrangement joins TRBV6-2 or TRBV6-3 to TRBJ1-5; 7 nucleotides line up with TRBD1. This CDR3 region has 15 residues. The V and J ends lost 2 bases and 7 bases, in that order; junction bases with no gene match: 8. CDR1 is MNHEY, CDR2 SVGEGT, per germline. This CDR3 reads CASSYTGTEAQPQHF. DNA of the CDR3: TGTGCCAGCAGTTACACGGGGACAGAAGCGCAGCCCCAGCATTTT.

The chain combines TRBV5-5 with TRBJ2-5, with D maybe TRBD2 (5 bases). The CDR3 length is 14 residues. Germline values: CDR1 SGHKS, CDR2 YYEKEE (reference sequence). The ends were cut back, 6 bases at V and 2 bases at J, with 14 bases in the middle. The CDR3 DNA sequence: TGTGCCAGCAACACTCTCGGGGTTCAAGAGACCCAGTACTTC. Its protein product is CASNTLGVQETQYF.

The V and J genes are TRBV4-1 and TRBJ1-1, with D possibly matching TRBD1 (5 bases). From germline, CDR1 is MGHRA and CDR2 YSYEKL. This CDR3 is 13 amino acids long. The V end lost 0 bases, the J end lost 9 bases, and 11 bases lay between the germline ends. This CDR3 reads CASSQETWTQAFF. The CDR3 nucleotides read TGCGCCAGCAGCCAAGAGACGTGGACACAAGCTTTCTTT.

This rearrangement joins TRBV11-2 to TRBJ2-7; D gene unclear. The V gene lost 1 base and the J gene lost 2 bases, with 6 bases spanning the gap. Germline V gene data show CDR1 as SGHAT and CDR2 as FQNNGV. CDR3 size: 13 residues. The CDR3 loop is CASSLVLAYEQYF. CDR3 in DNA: TGTGCCAGCAGCTTAGTGTTAGCCTACGAGCAGTACTTC.

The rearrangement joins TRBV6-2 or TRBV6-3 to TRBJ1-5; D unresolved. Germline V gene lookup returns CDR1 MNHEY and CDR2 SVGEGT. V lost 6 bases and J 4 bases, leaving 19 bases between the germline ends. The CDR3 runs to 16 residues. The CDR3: CASSPIGIPFNQPQHF. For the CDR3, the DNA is TGTGCCAGCAGCCCTATCGGGATTCCCTTTAATCAGCCCCAGCATTTT.

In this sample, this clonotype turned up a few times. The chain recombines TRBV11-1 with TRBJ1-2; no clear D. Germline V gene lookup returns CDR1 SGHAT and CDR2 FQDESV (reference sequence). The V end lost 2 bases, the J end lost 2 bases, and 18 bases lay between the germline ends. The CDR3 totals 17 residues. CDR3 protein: CASSLHRAGRRNYGYTF. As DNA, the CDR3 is TGTGCCAGCAGCTTACATCGTGCGGGCAGAAGGAACTATGGCTACACCTTC.